These 21 T cell receptor beta chains came from one sample sequenced in a study of identical twins. TCRdb ran MiXCR on the 5' RACE reads and lists one entry per CDR3 protein. The data show about 690,000 distinct CDR3 sequences, with 5.5% to 7.5% seen just once and around 1.9% held by the top ten. Specimen: naive T cells sorted from blood. These receptors all stem from a man aged 18 to 30 in good health.

The sample holds many counts of this clonotype. This chain connects TRBV6-1 to TRBJ2-3; TRBD2 aligns across 9 bases. CDR1 and CDR2 from the germline V gene are MNHNS and SASEGT. Trimming cost V 6 bases and J 2 bases; bases outside gene matches: 6. The CDR3 covers 15 residues. The DNA for the CDR3 is TGTGCCAGCAGGGGTAGCGGGAGTAACACAGATACGCAGTATTTT. Translation gives CASRGSGSNTDTQYF.

This clonotype appeared many times. The V and J genes are TRBV29-1 and TRBJ2-7; perhaps TRBD2 as D (5 bases). Germline lookup yields CDR1 SQVTM and CDR2 ANQGSEA. V was pared by 8 bases and J by 3 bases, with 14 bases between. The CDR3 loop spans 12 amino acids. The CDR3 sequence is CSCYSENYEQYF. The CDR3 bases are TGCAGCTGTTATAGCGAAAACTACGAGCAGTACTTC.

V gene TRBV24-1 combines with J gene TRBJ2-1; D gene uncertain. CDR3 length: 12 amino acids. The ends were cut back, 1 base at V and 8 bases at J, with 5 bases in the middle. Germline V gene sequence: CDR1 KGHDR, CDR2 SFDVKD. Written as DNA, the CDR3 is TGTGCCACCAGTGATTTTGGGTATGAGCAGTTCTTC. This sequence encodes CATSDFGYEQFF.

This clonotype showed up just a few times. The rearrangement joins TRBV4-1 to TRBJ2-1; tentative D call: TRBD2 (6 bases). Germline CDR1 and CDR2: MGHRA and YSYEKL. This CDR3 has 15 residues. Deletions cut 1 base from V and 5 bases from J, with 12 bases between. This CDR3 reads CASSQGRLVNNEQFF. The CDR3 DNA follows: TGCGCCAGCAGCCAAGGCCGACTAGTGAACAATGAGCAGTTCTTC.

The chain employs TRBV15 and TRBJ2-5; no firm D call. V lost 0 bases and J 0 bases, leaving 8 bases between the germline ends. This CDR3 has 15 amino acids. CDR1 and CDR2 from the germline V gene are LNHNV and YYDKDF (reference sequence). Here the CDR3 reads CATSRENSNQETQYF. In DNA, the CDR3 is TGTGCCACCAGCAGAGAAAACAGTAACCAAGAGACCCAGTACTTC.

The gene calls are TRBV3-1 and TRBJ2-7, with 11 bases that match TRBD2. The germline gives CDR1 LGHDT, CDR2 YNNKEL (reference sequence). With V trimmed by 3 bases and J by 7 bases, 5 bases remained unmatched. The CDR3 is 14 residues long. CDR3 protein: CASSQSLAGVEQYF. The CDR3, as DNA: TGTGCCAGCAGCCAGTCACTAGCGGGAGTAGAGCAGTACTTC.

This clonotype was counted many times. The gene calls are TRBV27 and TRBJ2-3; D remains unclear. V was pared by 9 bases and J by 4 bases, with 17 bases between. The germline V gene has CDR1 MNHEY and CDR2 SMNVEV (reference sequence). The CDR3 is 14 residues long. CDR3 coding DNA: TGTGCCAGAACGGGTGGACCGCACGCAGATACGCAGTATTTT. Translating it yields CARTGGPHADTQYF.

This chain links TRBV5-6 with TRBJ1-2; 7 bases fit TRBD1. The CDR3 consists of 15 residues. Trimming cost V 5 bases and J 4 bases; bases outside gene matches: 11. The V gene's germline CDR1 is SGHDT and CDR2 YYEEEE. CDR3 sequence reads: CASSPDRASSYGYTF. The CDR3 DNA is TGTGCCAGCAGTCCTGACAGGGCCTCTAGCTATGGCTACACCTTC.

This clonotype was counted many times. J is TRBJ2-7 and V is TRBV20-1; D gene unclear. The CDR3 has 12 residues. Trimming pared 0 bases from V and 4 bases from J, leaving 7 bases between. Per the germline V gene, CDR1 is DFQATT and CDR2 is SNEGSKA (reference sequence). CDR3 region: CSAREQPYEQYF. The CDR3 DNA follows: TGCAGTGCTAGAGAACAACCGTACGAGCAGTACTTC.

This clonotype has a handful of counts. The chain is built from TRBV11-2 and TRBJ2-4; perhaps D is TRBD1 or TRBD2 (5 bases each). CDR1 and CDR2 (germline): SGHAT, FQNNGV. This CDR3 contains 18 residues. V dropped 1 base and J dropped 9 bases, with 25 bases sitting between them. CDR3: CASSLGLLGPSGGSIQYF. CDR3 coding DNA: TGTGCCAGCAGCTTAGGCCTTTTGGGACCAAGTGGAGGAAGCATTCAGTACTTC.

The chain has TRBV20-1 and TRBJ1-2, with D unclear. CDR1 is DFQATT and CDR2 is SNEGSKA in the germline V gene (reference sequence). The V end was cut by 0 bases, the J end by 3 bases, with 8 bases between. The CDR3 covers 13 residues. The CDR3 nucleotides read TGCAGTGCTAGAGATTTCGTCGACTATGGCTACACCTTC. As protein: CSARDFVDYGYTF.

This clonotype was observed at least ten times. This chain uses TRBV12-3 or TRBV12-4 with TRBJ2-7; perhaps TRBD1 as D (5 bases). V lost 4 bases to trimming and J lost 1 base, with 14 bases between them. This CDR3 has 15 residues. The CDR3 is CASSSGHGPSYEQYV. In DNA form, the CDR3 reads TGTGCCAGCAGTTCAGGACACGGCCCTTCCTACGAGCAGTACGTC.

In its sample, this clonotype was seen a few times. This rearrangement joins TRBV6-1 to TRBJ2-4, with D perhaps TRBD1 or TRBD2 (6 bases each). The CDR3 has 12 amino acids. Germline V CDR1 and CDR2: MNHNS, SASEGT. The germline V and J ends were trimmed by 8 bases and 8 bases, with 13 bases remaining between them. The CDR3 DNA follows: TGTGCCAGCCGGGGGCCCAGGGACATTCAGTACTTC. Its translation is CASRGPRDIQYF.

This clonotype appeared many times. The rearrangement joins TRBV5-1 to TRBJ2-1; no reliable D call. Deletions cut 0 bases from V and 4 bases from J, with 5 bases between. The CDR3 consists of 13 residues. CDR1 and CDR2 from the germline V gene are SGHRS and YFSETQ. The CDR3 DNA is TGCGCCAGCAGCTTGGAAAAGTACAATGAGCAGTTCTTC. Protein: CASSLEKYNEQFF.

At least ten counts were recorded for this clonotype. The DNA for the CDR3 is TGTGCCAGCTCACCGGGACAGTTGTACAATGAGCAGTTCTTC. Translating gives CASSPGQLYNEQFF. The chain uses TRBV18 and TRBJ2-1; 7 nucleotides align to TRBD1. The CDR3 loop spans 14 amino acids. The germline V gene has CDR1 KGHSH and CDR2 LQKENI. V trimming: 3 bases; J trimming: 4 bases; junction bases outside the gene matches: 3.

This clonotype was detected a few times. This chain joins TRBV6-2 or TRBV6-3 and TRBJ2-2, with TRBD2 identical over 10 bases. CDR1 is MNHEY, CDR2 SVGEGT, per germline. J lost 6 bases, V lost 7 bases, and 17 bases had no gene match. CDR3 length: 18 residues. The CDR3 here is CASIPLRTVLAGSGELFF. DNA for the CDR3: TGTGCCAGCATCCCCCTTCGGACAGTACTAGCGGGATCCGGGGAGCTGTTTTTT.

This clonotype was detected only a few times. The chain employs TRBV5-1 and TRBJ2-7; maybe TRBD2 (5 bases). CDR1 and CDR2 (germline): SGHRS, YFSETQ. The CDR3 runs to 15 residues. Between the trimmed V and J ends, which lost 7 bases and 0 bases, there was a span of 17 bases. CDR3 sequence reads: CASGEGRRSSYEQYF. DNA of the CDR3: TGCGCCAGCGGAGAGGGCAGGAGGAGCTCCTACGAGCAGTACTTC.

This clonotype has ten or more counts. The chain employs TRBV27 and TRBJ2-7; D not certain. The CDR3 contains 14 residues. Germline CDR1 MNHEY, CDR2 SMNVEV (reference sequence). V lost 3 bases and J lost 2, with 11 bases in between. The CDR3 nucleotides are TGTGCCAGCAGTTTTTCGCTAGGAGCCTACGAGCAGTACTTC. Its protein product is CASSFSLGAYEQYF.

This clonotype was counted ten times or more. The chain links TRBV12-3 or TRBV12-4 to TRBJ2-4; a possible D gene is TRBD1 (6 bases). Trimming took off 5 bases at V and 6 bases at J, with 11 bases between the two ends. The CDR3 runs to 13 residues. As DNA, the CDR3 is TGTGCCAGCAGTCAGGGGTGGAGAAACATTCAGTACTTC. Protein product: CASSQGWRNIQYF.

This clonotype was detected only a few times. J is TRBJ2-1 and V is TRBV24-1; TRBD1 aligns across 8 bases. The CDR3 consists of 14 residues. Germline assignment: CDR1 KGHDR and CDR2 SFDVKD. The junction had 4 bases not matched to a gene; V was cut back by 6 bases and J by 4 bases. The CDR3 DNA reads TGTGCCACCAGTAGTACAGGGGGGTACAATGAGCAGTTCTTC. Translation gives CATSSTGGYNEQFF.

This clonotype was seen a handful of times. V and J are TRBV30 and TRBJ2-7; D not resolved. V was trimmed by 3 bases and J by 2 bases, leaving 8 bases between them. The CDR3 length is 12 residues. Germline lookup yields CDR1 GTSNPN and CDR2 SVGIG (reference sequence). In nucleotides, the CDR3 is TGTGCCTGGAGCACTGGACCCTACGAGCAGTACTTC. Amino acid sequence: CAWSTGPYEQYF.